These T cell receptor beta chains were read from a single sample in a study of OX40 agonist ivuxolimab in advanced cancers. The table came from immunoSEQ multiplex PCR; TCRdb's copy has only in-frame clones and leaves some out. The sample consists of 43,000 or so clones, 88% of them appearing once. Sample: CD4+ or CD8+ T cells sorted from blood, taken in a trial of the OX40 agonist ivuxolimab. All receptors derive from an adult with an advanced solid tumor such as melanoma, head and neck, liver or kidney cancer. Both conserved end residues are part of each CDR3. Fields, in order: V gene, clone size, D gene, J gene, CDR3 protein, CDR3 DNA. A D gene is named only where the DNA matches it firmly. Size is omitted from some rows. Given values are once, few, many or a class for expanded clones.

TRBV5-1	-	TRBD2	TRBJ2-5	CASSPQWEGETQYF	TGCGCCAGCAGCCCCCAGTGGGAGGGAGAGACCCAGTACTTC
TRBV11-2	few	TRBD1	TRBJ2-7	CASSWDRGSLEQYF	TGTGCCAGCAGCTGGGACAGGGGATCCCTCGAGCAGTACTTC
TRBV28	-	-	TRBJ2-7	CASRRQNSYEQYF	TGTGCCAGCCGACGACAGAACTCCTACGAGCAGTACTTC
TRBV19	-	TRBD2	TRBJ2-7	CASSIARRREPRDEQYF	TGTGCCAGTAGTATAGCGAGGAGGCGGGAGCCTAGGGACGAGCAGTACTTC
TRBV27	-	-	TRBJ2-3	CASSYGTYQDTQYF	TGTGCCAGCAGCTACGGGACATATCAAGATACGCAGTATTTT
TRBV2	-	TRBD2	TRBJ2-4	CASRRLAQREDIQYF	TGTGCCAGCAGGAGACTAGCCCAGCGAGAGGACATTCAGTACTTC
TRBV10-3	-	-	TRBJ1-3	CAIAVRDDGDTIYF	TGTGCCATCGCAGTTCGAGACGACGGGGACACCATATATTTT
TRBV7-9	once	-	TRBJ1-5	CASSLTANQPQHF	TGTGCCAGCAGCTTAACGGCCAATCAGCCCCAGCATTTT
TRBV6-4	-	TRBD2	TRBJ2-1	CASRRTSGSNEQFF	TGTGCCAGCAGACGGACTAGCGGGAGTAATGAGCAGTTCTTC
TRBV19	-	TRBD1	TRBJ1-5	CASSSPRTGENQPQHF	TGTGCCAGTAGTAGCCCTAGGACAGGCGAAAATCAGCCCCAGCATTTT
TRBV7-8	-	-	TRBJ2-5	CASSLARLAGSRTQYF	TGTGCCAGCAGCTTAGCCCGGTTGGCGGGTTCGAGGACCCAGTACTTC
TRBV11-3	-	TRBD1	TRBJ2-1	CASSLGQANYNEQFF	TGTGCCAGCAGCCTCGGACAGGCAAACTACAATGAGCAGTTCTTC
TRBV19	-	TRBD1	TRBJ1-2	CASSIETGIYGYTF	TGTGCCAGTAGTATAGAGACAGGGATCTATGGCTACACCTTC
TRBV29-1	-	-	TRBJ2-2	CSVALHRQGTGELFF	TGCAGCGTTGCCCTCCATCGCCAGGGGACGGGGGAGCTGTTTTTT
TRBV6-1	-	TRBD1	TRBJ1-2	CASSRDRGYGYTF	TGTGCCAGCAGCCGGGACAGGGGCTATGGCTACACCTTC
TRBV4-2	once	-	TRBJ2-3	CASSLGTQNTDTQYF	TGTGCCAGCAGCCTTGGGACTCAAAACACAGATACGCAGTATTTT
TRBV2	few	-	TRBJ1-1	CASSEEMNTEAFF	TGTGCCAGCAGTGAAGAGATGAACACTGAAGCTTTCTTT
TRBV6-5	-	-	TRBJ1-1	CASSYSRDTEAFF	TGTGCCAGCAGTTACTCCAGGGACACTGAAGCTTTCTTT
TRBV28	-	-	TRBJ2-7	CASSPQYYEQYF	TGTGCCAGCAGTCCACAGTACTACGAGCAGTACTTC
TRBV4-2	-	-	TRBJ2-7	CASSRGRDGGLQYF	TGTGCCAGCAGCCGGGGCCGGGACGGAGGCCTTCAGTACTTC
TRBV2	-	-	TRBJ2-3	CASRKLPGGASTDTQYF	TGTGCCAGCAGGAAATTACCGGGTGGGGCTAGCACAGATACGCAGTATTTT
TRBV7-2	-	-	TRBJ2-7	CASSLASGQGVKYF	TGTGCCAGCAGCTTAGCGTCGGGGCAGGGAGTTAAGTACTTC
TRBV5-4	-	TRBD2	TRBJ2-2	CASSLSLAGAGELFF	TGTGCCAGCAGCTTGTCACTAGCGGGAGCCGGGGAGCTGTTTTTT
TRBV2	-	-	TRBJ2-7	CASTWQSSAYEQYF	TGTGCCAGCACCTGGCAGAGCAGTGCCTACGAGCAGTACTTC
TRBV5-6	-	-	TRBJ2-1	CASSPTGDYNEQFF	TGTGCCAGCAGCCCGACGGGGGACTACAATGAGCAGTTCTTC
TRBV28	once	TRBD1	TRBJ2-7	CASTLDRGYEQYF	TGTGCCTCCACCTTGGACAGGGGGTACGAGCAGTACTTC
TRBV6-5	-	-	TRBJ1-3	CASSDPTVDHTIYF	TGTGCCAGCAGTGATCCGACAGTCGATCACACCATATATTTT
TRBV28	-	TRBD1	TRBJ1-5	CASSLMQGGNQPQHF	TGTGCCAGCAGTCTTATGCAGGGGGGCAATCAGCCCCAGCATTTT
TRBV19	-	-	TRBJ2-1	CASRGSFSHNEQFF	TGTGCCTCCCGGGGGAGTTTCTCCCACAATGAGCAGTTCTTC
TRBV27	-	TRBD1	TRBJ2-3	CASSREGQGTDTQYF	TGTGCCAGCAGCCGAGAAGGACAGGGGACAGATACGCAGTATTTT
TRBV2	-	-	TRBJ2-7	CASSETLTGHEQYF	TGTGCCAGCAGCGAAACTCTGACAGGCCACGAGCAGTACTTC
TRBV25-1	-	-	TRBJ2-3	CASSGGAGTQYF	TGTGCCAGCAGTGGGGGGGCAGGTACGCAGTATTTT
TRBV19	-	-	TRBJ1-2	CASRRTENYGYTF	TGTGCCAGTCGACGGACGGAAAACTATGGCTACACCTTC
TRBV18	-	-	TRBJ1-1	CASSPLGAGDTEAFF	TGTGCCAGCTCACCACTTGGGGCTGGGGACACTGAAGCTTTCTTT
TRBV28	-	-	TRBJ1-5	CASTNEGPQHF	TGTGCCAGCACTAACGAAGGGCCCCAGCATTTT
TRBV6-5	-	-	TRBJ1-2	CASSLGQPYGYTF	TGTGCCAGCAGCCTTGGACAGCCCTATGGCTACACCTTC
TRBV19	-	-	TRBJ1-2	CASTDTGFVYGYTF	TGTGCCAGTACCGATACAGGGTTTGTCTATGGCTACACCTTC
TRBV7-7	few	-	TRBJ1-4	CASSPEVGEKLFF	TGTGCTAGCAGCCCAGAAGTGGGGGAAAAACTGTTTTTT
TRBV7-3	once	-	TRBJ2-1	CASSLVGAGYNEQFF	TGTGCCAGCAGCTTAGTAGGGGCCGGATACAATGAGCAGTTCTTC
TRBV5-6	few	-	TRBJ2-7	CASSFRQVPSYEQYF	TGTGCCAGCAGCTTCCGGCAGGTTCCCTCCTACGAGCAGTACTTC
TRBV7-2	-	-	TRBJ2-3	CASRRAPTDTQYF	TGTGCCAGCAGGCGGGCCCCCACAGATACGCAGTATTTT
TRBV13	-	-	TRBJ2-5	CASSLRGPSETQYF	TGTGCCAGCAGCTTGCGAGGTCCGTCGGAGACCCAGTACTTC
TRBV6-5	-	-	TRBJ2-5	CASSYGQIGETQYF	TGTGCCAGCAGTTACGGGCAGATTGGGGAGACCCAGTACTTC
TRBV6-6	-	-	TRBJ1-1	CASSYDRSNTEAFF	TGTGCCAGCAGTTATGACAGGTCGAACACTGAAGCTTTCTTT
TRBV30	-	-	TRBJ1-2	CAWSVAGASGYTF	TGTGCCTGGAGTGTAGCGGGCGCATCTGGCTACACCTTC
TRBV4-2	-	TRBD1	TRBJ1-2	CASSQVGTGLGGYTF	TGTGCCAGCAGCCAGGTTGGGACAGGTTTGGGTGGCTACACCTTC
TRBV11-2	-	-	TRBJ2-7	CASSLPEIYEQYF	TGTGCCAGCAGCTTACCAGAAATCTACGAGCAGTACTTC
TRBV28	-	TRBD1	TRBJ1-2	CATGQGGYGYTF	TGTGCCACAGGACAGGGAGGCTATGGCTACACCTTC
TRBV5-8	-	-	TRBJ1-1	CASSRVRTVGDTEAFF	TGTGCCAGCAGTCGAGTGCGGACAGTTGGCGACACTGAAGCTTTCTTT
TRBV28	-	TRBD2	TRBJ2-7	CASSPGGALREQYF	TGTGCCAGCAGTCCCGGGGGGGCCCTTCGCGAGCAGTACTTC
TRBV20-1	-	-	TRBJ2-3	CSASPTDTQYF	TGCAGTGCTAGTCCCACAGATACGCAGTATTTT
TRBV2	medium-sized	-	TRBJ2-2	CASKSGIETGELFF	TGTGCCAGCAAAAGCGGAATTGAGACCGGGGAGCTGTTTTTT
TRBV14	-	-	TRBJ2-1	CASSQVVLDRDYNEQFF	TGTGCCAGCAGCCAAGTCGTCCTGGACAGAGATTACAATGAGCAGTTCTTC
TRBV5-1	-	TRBD2	TRBJ2-3	CASSPGLATDTQYF	TGCGCCAGCAGCCCGGGACTAGCCACAGATACGCAGTATTTT